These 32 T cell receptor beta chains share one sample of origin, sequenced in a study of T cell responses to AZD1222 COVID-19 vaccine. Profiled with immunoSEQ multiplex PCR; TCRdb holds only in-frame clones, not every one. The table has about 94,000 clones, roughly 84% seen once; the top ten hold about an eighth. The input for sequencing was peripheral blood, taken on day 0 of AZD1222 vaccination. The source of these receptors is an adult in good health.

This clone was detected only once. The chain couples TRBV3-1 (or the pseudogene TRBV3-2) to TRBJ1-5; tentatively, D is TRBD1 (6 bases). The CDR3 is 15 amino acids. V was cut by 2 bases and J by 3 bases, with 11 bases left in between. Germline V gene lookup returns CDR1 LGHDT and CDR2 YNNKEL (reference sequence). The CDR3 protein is CASSQLTGANQPQHF. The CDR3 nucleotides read TGTGCCAGCAGCCAACTGACAGGCGCCAATCAGCCCCAGCATTTT.

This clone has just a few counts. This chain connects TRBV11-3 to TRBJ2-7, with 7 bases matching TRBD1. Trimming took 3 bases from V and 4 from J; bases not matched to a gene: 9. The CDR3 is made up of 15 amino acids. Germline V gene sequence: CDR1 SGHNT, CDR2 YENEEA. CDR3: CASSFGTGTVYEQYF. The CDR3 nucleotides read TGTGCCAGCAGCTTTGGAACCGGGACAGTTTACGAGCAGTACTTC. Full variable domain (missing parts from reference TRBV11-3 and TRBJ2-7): EAGVVQSPRYKIIEKKQPVAFWCNPISGHNTLYWYLQNLGQGPELLIRYENEEAVDDSQLPKDRFSAERLKGVDSTLKIQPAELGDSAVYLCASSFGTGTVYEQYFGPGTRLTVT.

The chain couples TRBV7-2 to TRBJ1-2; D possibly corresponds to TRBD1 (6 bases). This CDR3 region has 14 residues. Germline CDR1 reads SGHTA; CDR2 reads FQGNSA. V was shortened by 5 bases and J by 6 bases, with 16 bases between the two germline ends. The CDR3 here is CASSAVTGWDGYTF. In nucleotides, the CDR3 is TGTGCCAGCAGCGCTGTCACAGGGTGGGATGGCTACACCTTC.

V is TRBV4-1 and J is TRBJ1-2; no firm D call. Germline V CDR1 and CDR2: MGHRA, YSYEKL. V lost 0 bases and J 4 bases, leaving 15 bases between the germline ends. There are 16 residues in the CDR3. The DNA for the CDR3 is TGCGCCAGCAGCCAAGATTATGGGTTGACATCCTATGGCTACACCTTC. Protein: CASSQDYGLTSYGYTF.

Here the CDR3 reads CASRQVISGANVLTF. Written as DNA, the CDR3 is TGCGCCAGCCGACAGGTTATCTCTGGGGCCAACGTCCTGACTTTC. This chain uses TRBV5-1 with TRBJ2-6; possible D gene TRBD1, 6 bases. The CDR3 covers 15 residues. Germline V gene sequence: CDR1 SGHRS, CDR2 YFSETQ. V shed 7 bases and J shed 0 bases, with 11 bases lying between them.

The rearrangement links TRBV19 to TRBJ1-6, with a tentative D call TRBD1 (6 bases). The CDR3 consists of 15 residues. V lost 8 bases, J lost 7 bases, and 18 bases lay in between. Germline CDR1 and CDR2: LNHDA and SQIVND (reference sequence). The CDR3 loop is CASQIGNRANSPLHF. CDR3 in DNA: TGTGCCAGTCAAATTGGAAACAGGGCAAATTCACCCCTCCACTTT.

As DNA, the CDR3 is TGTGCCAGCAGGATCAAGGGGGACAACTACGAGCAGTACTTC. Translating gives CASRIKGDNYEQYF. The genes are TRBV6-6 and TRBJ2-7; D perhaps matches TRBD1 (6 bases). This CDR3 has 14 residues. The V end lost 6 bases, the J end lost 3 bases, and 15 bases lay between the germline ends. The germline V gene has CDR1 MNHNY and CDR2 SVGAGI (reference sequence).

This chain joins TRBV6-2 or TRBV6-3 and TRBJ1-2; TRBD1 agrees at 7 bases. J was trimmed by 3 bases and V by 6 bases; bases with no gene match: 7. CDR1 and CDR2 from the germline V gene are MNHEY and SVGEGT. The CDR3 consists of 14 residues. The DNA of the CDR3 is TGTGCCAGCAGCCCCCCGGGACAGTACTATGGCTACACCTTC. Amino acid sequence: CASSPPGQYYGYTF.

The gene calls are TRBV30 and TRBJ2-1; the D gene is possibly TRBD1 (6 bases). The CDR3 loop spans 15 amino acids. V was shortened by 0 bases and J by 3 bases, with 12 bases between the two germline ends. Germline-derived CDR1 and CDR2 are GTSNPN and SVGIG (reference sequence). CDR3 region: CAWSVMGHNYNEQFF. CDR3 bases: TGTGCCTGGAGTGTTATGGGACATAACTACAATGAGCAGTTCTTC. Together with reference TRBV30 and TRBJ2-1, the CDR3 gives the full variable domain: SQTIHQWPATLVQPVGSPLSLECTVEGTSNPNLYWYRQAAGRGLQLLFYSVGIGQISSEVPQNLSASRPQDRQFILSSKKLLLSDSGFYLCAWSVMGHNYNEQFFGPGTRLTVL.

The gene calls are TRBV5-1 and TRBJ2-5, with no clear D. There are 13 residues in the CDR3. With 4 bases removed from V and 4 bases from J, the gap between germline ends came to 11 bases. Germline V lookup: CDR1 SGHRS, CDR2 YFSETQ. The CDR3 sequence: CASSVRTGETQYF. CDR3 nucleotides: TGCGCCAGCAGCGTAAGAACCGGAGAGACCCAGTACTTC.

As DNA, the CDR3 is TGTGCCAGCAGCTTGGGGACATCGGGTACTTACTATGGCTACACCTTC. Protein: CASSLGTSGTYYGYTF. The chain carries TRBV5-6 and TRBJ1-2, with D perhaps matching TRBD1 (5 bases). CDR1 SGHDT and CDR2 YYEEEE come from the germline V gene. Trimming stripped 0 bases from V and 3 bases from J, with 15 bases between. The CDR3 runs to 16 residues.

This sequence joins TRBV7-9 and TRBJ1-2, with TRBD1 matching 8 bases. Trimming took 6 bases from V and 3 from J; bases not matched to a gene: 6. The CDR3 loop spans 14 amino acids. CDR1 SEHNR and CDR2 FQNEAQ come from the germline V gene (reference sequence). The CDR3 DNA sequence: TGTGCCAGCAGGCGTGACAGGGGCGACTATGGCTACACCTTC. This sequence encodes CASRRDRGDYGYTF.

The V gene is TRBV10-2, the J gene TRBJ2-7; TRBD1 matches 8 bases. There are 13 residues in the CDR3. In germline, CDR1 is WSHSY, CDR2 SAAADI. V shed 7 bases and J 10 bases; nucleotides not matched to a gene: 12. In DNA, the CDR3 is TGCGCCAGCATTGACCCGACAGGGGCAGGACAGTACTTC. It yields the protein CASIDPTGAGQYF.

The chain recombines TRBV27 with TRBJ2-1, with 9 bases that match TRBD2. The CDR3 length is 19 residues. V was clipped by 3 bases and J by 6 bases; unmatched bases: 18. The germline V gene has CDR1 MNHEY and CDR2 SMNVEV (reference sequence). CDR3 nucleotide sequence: TGTGCCAGCAGTTTCCAGGCACCAGGGTTAGCGGGGGTCCCCAATGAGCAGTTCTTC. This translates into CASSFQAPGLAGVPNEQFF.

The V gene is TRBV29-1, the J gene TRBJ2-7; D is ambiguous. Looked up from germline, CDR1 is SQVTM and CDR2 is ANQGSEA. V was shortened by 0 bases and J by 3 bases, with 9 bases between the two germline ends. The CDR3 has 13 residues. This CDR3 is CSVEEGTGYEQYF. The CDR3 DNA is TGCAGCGTTGAAGAGGGTACGGGCTACGAGCAGTACTTC.

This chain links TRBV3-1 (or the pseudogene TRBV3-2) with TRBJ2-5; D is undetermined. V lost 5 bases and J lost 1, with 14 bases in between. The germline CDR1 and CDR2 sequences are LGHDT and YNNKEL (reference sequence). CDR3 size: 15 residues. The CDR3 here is CASSVAVALQETQYF. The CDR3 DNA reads TGTGCCAGCAGCGTGGCGGTGGCGCTCCAAGAGACCCAGTACTTC.

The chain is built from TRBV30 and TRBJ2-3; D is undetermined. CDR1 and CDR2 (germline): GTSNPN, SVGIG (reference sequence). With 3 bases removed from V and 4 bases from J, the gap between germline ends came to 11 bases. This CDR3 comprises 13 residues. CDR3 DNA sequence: TGTGCCTGGAGGCCTCGTGGGGCAGATACGCAGTATTTT. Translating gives CAWRPRGADTQYF. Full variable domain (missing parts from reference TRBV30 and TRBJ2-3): SQTIHQWPATLVQPVGSPLSLECTVEGTSNPNLYWYRQAAGRGLQLLFYSVGIGQISSEVPQNLSASRPQDRQFILSSKKLLLSDSGFYLCAWRPRGADTQYFGPGTRLTVL.

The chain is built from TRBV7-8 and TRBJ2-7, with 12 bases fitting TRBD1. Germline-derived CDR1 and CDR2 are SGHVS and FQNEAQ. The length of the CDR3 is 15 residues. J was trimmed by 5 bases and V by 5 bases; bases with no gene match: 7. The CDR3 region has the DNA TGTGCCAGCAGCCCAGAAGGGACAGGGGGCCACGAGCAGTACTTC. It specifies CASSPEGTGGHEQYF.

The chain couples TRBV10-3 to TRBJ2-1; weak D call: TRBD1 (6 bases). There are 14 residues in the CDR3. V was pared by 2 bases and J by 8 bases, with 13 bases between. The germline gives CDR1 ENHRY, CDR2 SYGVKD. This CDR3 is CAISEGGRGDEQFF. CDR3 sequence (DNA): TGTGCCATCAGTGAGGGGGGCAGGGGCGATGAGCAGTTCTTC.

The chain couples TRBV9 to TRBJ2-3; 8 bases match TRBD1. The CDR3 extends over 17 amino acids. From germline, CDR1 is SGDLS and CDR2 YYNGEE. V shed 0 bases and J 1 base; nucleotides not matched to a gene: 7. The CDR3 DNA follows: TGTGCCAGCAGCGTAGCAACCAGGGGGCTTGGCACAGATACGCAGTATTTT. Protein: CASSVATRGLGTDTQYF.

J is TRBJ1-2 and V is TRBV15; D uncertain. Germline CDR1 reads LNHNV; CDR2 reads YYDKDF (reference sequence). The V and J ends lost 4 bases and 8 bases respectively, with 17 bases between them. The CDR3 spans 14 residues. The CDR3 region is CATSMDKGSGGYTF. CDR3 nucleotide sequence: TGTGCCACCAGCATGGATAAAGGGTCGGGAGGCTACACCTTC.

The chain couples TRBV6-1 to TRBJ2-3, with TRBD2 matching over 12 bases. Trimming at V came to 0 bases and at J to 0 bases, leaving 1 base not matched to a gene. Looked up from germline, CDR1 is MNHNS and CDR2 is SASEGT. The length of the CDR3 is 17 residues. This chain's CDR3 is CASSEATSGGSTDTQYF. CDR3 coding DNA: TGTGCCAGCAGTGAAGCGACTAGCGGGGGTAGCACAGATACGCAGTATTTT.

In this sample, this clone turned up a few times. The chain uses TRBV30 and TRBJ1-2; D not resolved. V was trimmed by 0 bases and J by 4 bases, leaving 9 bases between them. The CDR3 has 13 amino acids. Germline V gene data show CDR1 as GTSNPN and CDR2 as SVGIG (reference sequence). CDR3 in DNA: TGTGCCTGGAGTGTCGGGGTGGGCTATGGCTACACCTTC. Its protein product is CAWSVGVGYGYTF.

DNA of the CDR3: TGTGCCAGCAGCGGAGATCCGGGACAGGGAGGTGAAAAACTGTTTTTT. It translates to CASSGDPGQGGEKLFF. The chain has TRBV9 and TRBJ1-4, with 9 bases aligning to TRBD1. The CDR3 has 16 amino acids. Losses at the gene ends were 3 bases for V and 7 bases for J; bases not matched to a gene: 10. Looked up from germline, CDR1 is SGDLS and CDR2 is YYNGEE.

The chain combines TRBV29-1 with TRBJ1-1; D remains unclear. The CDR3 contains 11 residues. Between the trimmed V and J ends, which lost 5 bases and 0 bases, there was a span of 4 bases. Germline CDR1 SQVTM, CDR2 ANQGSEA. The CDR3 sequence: CSVKVNTEAFF. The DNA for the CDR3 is TGCAGCGTTAAAGTGAACACTGAAGCTTTCTTT.

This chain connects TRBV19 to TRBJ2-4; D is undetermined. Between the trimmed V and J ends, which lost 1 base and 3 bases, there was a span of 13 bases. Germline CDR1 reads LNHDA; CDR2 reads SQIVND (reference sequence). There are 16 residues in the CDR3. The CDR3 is CASSIGKGVGKNIQYF. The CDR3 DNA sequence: TGTGCCAGTAGTATAGGAAAGGGCGTGGGCAAAAACATTCAGTACTTC.

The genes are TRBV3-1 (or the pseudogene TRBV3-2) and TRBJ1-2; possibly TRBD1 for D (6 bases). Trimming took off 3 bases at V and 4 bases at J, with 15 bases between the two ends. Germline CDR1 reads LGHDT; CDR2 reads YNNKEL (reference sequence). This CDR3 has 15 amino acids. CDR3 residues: CASSQTHRDSYGYTF. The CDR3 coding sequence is TGTGCCAGCAGCCAGACCCACAGGGATTCCTATGGCTACACCTTC.

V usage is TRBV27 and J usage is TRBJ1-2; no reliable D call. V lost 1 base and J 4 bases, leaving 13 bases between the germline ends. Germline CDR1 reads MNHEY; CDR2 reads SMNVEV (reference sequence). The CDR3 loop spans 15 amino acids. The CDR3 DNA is TGTGCCAGCAGTTTATTCCCCCACCACGTCTATGGCTACACCTTC. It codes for CASSLFPHHVYGYTF.

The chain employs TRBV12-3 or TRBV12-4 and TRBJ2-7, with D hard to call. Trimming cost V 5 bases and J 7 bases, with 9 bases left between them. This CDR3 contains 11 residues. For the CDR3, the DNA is TGTGCCAGCAGTCTTGGTGGGGAGCAGTACTTC. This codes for CASSLGGEQYF.

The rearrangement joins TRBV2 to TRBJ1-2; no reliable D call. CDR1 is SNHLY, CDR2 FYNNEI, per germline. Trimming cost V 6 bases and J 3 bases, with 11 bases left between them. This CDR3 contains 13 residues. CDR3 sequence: CASSEREYYGYTF. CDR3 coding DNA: TGTGCCAGCAGCGAAAGGGAGTACTATGGCTACACCTTC.

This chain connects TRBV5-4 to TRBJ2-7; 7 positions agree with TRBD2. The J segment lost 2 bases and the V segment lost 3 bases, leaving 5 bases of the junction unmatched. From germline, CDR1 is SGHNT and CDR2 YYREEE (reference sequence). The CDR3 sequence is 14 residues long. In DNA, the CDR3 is TGTGCCAGCAGCTCGAGTGGGGGGGCCTACGAGCAGTACTTC. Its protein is CASSSSGGAYEQYF.

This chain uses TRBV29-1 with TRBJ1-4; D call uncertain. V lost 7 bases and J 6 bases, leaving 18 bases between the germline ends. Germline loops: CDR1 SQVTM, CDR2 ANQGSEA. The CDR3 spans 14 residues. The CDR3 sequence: CSADLRFSYEKLFF. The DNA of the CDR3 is TGCAGCGCTGACCTCAGGTTCAGCTATGAAAAACTGTTTTTT.